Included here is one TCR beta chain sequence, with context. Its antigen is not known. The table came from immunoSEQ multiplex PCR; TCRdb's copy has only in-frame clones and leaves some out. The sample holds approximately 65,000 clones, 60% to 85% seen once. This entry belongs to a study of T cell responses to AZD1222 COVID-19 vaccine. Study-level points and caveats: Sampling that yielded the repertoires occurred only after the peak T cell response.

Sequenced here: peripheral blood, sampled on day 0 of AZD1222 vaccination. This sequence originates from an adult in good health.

The CDR3 nucleotides read TGCAGCGTTCTAGGACAAGAGACCCAGTACTTC. Translated, it gives CSVLGQETQYF. The chain has TRBV29-1 and TRBJ2-5; D call uncertain. V was trimmed by 5 bases and J by 2 bases, leaving 6 bases between them. The germline gives CDR1 SQVTM, CDR2 ANQGSEA. The CDR3 is made up of 11 amino acids.